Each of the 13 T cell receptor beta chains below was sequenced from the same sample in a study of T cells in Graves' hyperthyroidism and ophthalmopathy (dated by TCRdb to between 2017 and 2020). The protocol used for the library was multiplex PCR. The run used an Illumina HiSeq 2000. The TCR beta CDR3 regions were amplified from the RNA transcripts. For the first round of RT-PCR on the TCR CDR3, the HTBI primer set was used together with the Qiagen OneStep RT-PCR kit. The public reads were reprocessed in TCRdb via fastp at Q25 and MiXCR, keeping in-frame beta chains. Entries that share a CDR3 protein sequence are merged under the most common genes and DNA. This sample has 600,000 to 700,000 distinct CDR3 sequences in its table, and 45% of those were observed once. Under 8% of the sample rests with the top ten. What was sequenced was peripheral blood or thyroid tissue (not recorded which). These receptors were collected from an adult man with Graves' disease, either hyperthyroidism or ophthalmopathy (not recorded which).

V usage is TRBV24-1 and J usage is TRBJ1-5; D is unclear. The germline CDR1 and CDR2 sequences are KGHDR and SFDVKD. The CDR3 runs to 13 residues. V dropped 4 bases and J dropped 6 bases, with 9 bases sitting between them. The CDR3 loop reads CATSEAGVQPQHF. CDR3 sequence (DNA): TGTGCCACCAGTGAAGCCGGGGTTCAGCCCCAGCATTTT.

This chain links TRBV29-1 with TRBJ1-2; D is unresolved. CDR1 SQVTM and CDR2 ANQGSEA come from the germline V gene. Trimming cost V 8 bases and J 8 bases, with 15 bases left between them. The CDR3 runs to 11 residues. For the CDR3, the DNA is TGCAGCCAAGAAAGGGTCCGAGGCTACACCTTC. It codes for CSQERVRGYTF. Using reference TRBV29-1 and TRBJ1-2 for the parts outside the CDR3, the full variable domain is SAVISQKPSRDICQRGTSLTIQCQVDSQVTMMFWYRQQPGQSLTLIATANQGSEATYESGFVIDKFPISRPNLTFSTLTVSNMSPEDSSIYLCSQERVRGYTFGSGTRLTVV.

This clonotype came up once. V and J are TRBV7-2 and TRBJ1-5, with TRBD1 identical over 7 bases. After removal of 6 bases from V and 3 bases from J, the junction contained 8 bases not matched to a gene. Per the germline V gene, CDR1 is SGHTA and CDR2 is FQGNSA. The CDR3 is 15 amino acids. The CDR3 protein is CASSYSGTDNQPQHF. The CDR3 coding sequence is TGTGCCAGCAGTTACTCGGGGACAGACAATCAGCCCCAGCATTTT.

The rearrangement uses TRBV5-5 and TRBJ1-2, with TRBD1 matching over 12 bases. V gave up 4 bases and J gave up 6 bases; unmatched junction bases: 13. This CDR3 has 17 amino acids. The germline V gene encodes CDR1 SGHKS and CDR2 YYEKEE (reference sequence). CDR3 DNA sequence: TGTGCCAGCAGCCTGCTGATAACCGGGACAGGGGGCCATGGCTACACCTTC. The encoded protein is CASSLLITGTGGHGYTF.

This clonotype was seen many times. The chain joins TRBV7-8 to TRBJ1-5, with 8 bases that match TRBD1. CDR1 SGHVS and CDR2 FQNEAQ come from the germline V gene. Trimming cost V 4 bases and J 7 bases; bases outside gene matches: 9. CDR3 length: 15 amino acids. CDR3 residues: CASSSSTGVGQPQHF. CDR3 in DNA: TGTGCCAGCAGCTCATCGACAGGGGTAGGGCAGCCCCAGCATTTT. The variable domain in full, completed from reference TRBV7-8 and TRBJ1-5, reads GAGVSQSPRYKVAKRGQDVALRCDPISGHVSLFWYQQALGQGPEFLTYFQNEAQLDKSGLPSDRFFAERPEGSVSTLKIQRTQQEDSAVYLCASSSSTGVGQPQHFGDGTRLSIL.

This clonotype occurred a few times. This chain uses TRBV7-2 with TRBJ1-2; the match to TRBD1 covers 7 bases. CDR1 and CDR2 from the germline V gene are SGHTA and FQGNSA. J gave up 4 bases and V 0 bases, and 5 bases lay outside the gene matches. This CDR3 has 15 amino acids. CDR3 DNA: TGTGCCAGCAGCTTAGCGGCAGGGGGGGGCTATGGCTACACCTTC. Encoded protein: CASSLAAGGGYGYTF.

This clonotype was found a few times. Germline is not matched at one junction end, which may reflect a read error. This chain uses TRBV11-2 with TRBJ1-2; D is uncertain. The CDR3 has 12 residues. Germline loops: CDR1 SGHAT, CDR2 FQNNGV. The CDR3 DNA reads TGCGCCAGCAGCCAAGGTCTGAGAGGCTACACCTTC. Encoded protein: CASSQGLRGYTF.

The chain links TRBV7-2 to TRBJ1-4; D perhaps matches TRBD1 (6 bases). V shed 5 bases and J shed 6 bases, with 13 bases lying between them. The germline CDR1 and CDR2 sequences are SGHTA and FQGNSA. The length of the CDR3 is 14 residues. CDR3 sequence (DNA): TGTGCCAGCAGCCCGGATGGGGGCGATGAAAAACTGTTTTTT. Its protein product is CASSPDGGDEKLFF.

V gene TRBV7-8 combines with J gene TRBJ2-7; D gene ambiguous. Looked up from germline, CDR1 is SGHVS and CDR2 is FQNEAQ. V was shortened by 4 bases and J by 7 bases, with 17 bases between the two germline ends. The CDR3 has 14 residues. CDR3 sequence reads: CASSSPGWPNEQYF. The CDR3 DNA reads TGTGCCAGCAGCTCTCCCGGGTGGCCCAATGAGCAGTACTTC.

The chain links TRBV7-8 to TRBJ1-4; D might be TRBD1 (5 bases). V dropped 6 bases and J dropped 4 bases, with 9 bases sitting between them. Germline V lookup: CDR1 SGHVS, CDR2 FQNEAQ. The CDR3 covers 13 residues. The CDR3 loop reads CASRRQSNEKLFF. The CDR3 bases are TGTGCCAGCAGGAGACAGAGTAATGAAAAACTGTTTTTT.

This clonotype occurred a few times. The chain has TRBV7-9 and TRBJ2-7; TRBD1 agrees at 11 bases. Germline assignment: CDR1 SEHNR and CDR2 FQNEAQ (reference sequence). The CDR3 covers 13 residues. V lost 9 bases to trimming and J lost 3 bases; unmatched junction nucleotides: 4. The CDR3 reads CASGDRGDYEQYF. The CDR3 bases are TGTGCCAGTGGGGACAGGGGGGACTACGAGCAGTACTTC.

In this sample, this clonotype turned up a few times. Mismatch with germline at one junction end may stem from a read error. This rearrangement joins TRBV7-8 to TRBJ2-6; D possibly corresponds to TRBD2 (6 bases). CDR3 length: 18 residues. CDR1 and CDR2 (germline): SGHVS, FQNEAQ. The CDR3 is CASSPIYGRGSGANVLTF. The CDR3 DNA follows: TGCGCCAGCAGCCCTATCTACGGGCGGGGCTCTGGGGCCAACGTCCTGACTTTC.

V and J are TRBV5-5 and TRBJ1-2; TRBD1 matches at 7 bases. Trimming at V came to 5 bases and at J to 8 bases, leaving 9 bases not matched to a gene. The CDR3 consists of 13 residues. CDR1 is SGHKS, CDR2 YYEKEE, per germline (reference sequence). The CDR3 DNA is TGTGCCAGCAGGCAGGACAGGTTGGGAGGCTACACCTTC. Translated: CASRQDRLGGYTF.